A selection of T cell receptor beta chains follows, all from one sample in a study of PD-L1 blockade in urothelial cancer. Repertoires were generated with immunoSEQ multiplex PCR, while TCRdb's copy carries only in-frame clones and drops some. The table shows tens of thousands of clones, with roughly 82% occurring only once. The source material was PBMCs, sampled around atezolizumab (anti-PD-L1) treatment. The receptors originated from a man between 65 and 85 years old with urothelial cancer. CDR3s include the opening cysteine and the closing phenylalanine or tryptophan. D genes are given only for firm matches.

D gene: NA; J gene: TRBJ2-2; CDR3 length: 14; V gene: TRBV5-1; CDR3 protein: CASSSSLGPGELFF
D gene: NA; J gene: TRBJ1-1; CDR3 length: 12; V gene: TRBV28; CDR3 protein: CASGTQETEAFF
D gene: NA; J gene: TRBJ1-2; CDR3 length: 14; V gene: TRBV9; CDR3 protein: CASSPNGGPYGYTF
D gene: NA; J gene: TRBJ1-4; CDR3 length: 15; V gene: TRBV5-1; CDR3 protein: CASSFEPGTNEKLFF
D gene: NA; J gene: TRBJ1-1; CDR3 length: 14; V gene: TRBV10-3; CDR3 protein: CAISVVRENTEAFF
D gene: NA; J gene: TRBJ1-2; CDR3 length: 15; V gene: TRBV4-2; CDR3 protein: CASSQGRDGGYGYTF
D gene: NA; J gene: TRBJ1-1; CDR3 length: 11; V gene: TRBV20-1; CDR3 protein: CSARGETEAFF
D gene: TRBD2; J gene: TRBJ2-4; CDR3 length: 13; V gene: TRBV19; CDR3 protein: CASSYGEGNIQYF
D gene: TRBD1; J gene: TRBJ2-7; CDR3 length: 14; V gene: TRBV4-1; CDR3 protein: CASSHGTEYYEQYF
D gene: TRBD2; J gene: TRBJ2-7; CDR3 length: 14; V gene: TRBV5-5; CDR3 protein: CASSLDGTSGEQYF
D gene: TRBD2; J gene: TRBJ2-1; CDR3 length: 15; V gene: TRBV4-2; CDR3 protein: CASSRGGLGVNEQFF
D gene: TRBD2; J gene: TRBJ2-1; CDR3 length: 15; V gene: TRBV6-5; CDR3 protein: CASSPRGGVYNEQFF
D gene: TRBD1; J gene: TRBJ2-5; CDR3 length: 15; V gene: TRBV4-1; CDR3 protein: CASSQEGRGRETQYF
D gene: NA; J gene: TRBJ1-2; CDR3 length: 12; V gene: TRBV11-2; CDR3 protein: CASSWEGNGYTF
D gene: TRBD1; J gene: TRBJ2-4; CDR3 length: 13; V gene: TRBV28; CDR3 protein: CASSGTGGDIQYF
D gene: NA; J gene: TRBJ1-6; CDR3 length: 15; V gene: TRBV11-1; CDR3 protein: CASSTMDSYNSPLHF
D gene: NA; J gene: TRBJ1-5; CDR3 length: 14; V gene: TRBV9; CDR3 protein: CASSPRGGSQPQHF
D gene: NA; J gene: TRBJ2-6; CDR3 length: 15; V gene: TRBV5-8; CDR3 protein: CASSLVDSLRIVLTF
D gene: NA; J gene: TRBJ2-2; CDR3 length: 15; V gene: TRBV5-1; CDR3 protein: CASSEGSRGTGELFF
D gene: NA; J gene: TRBJ2-1; CDR3 length: 15; V gene: TRBV7-3; CDR3 protein: CASSLSGSSYNEQFF
D gene: NA; J gene: TRBJ1-1; CDR3 length: 14; V gene: TRBV5-1; CDR3 protein: CASSPGHMNTEAFF
D gene: TRBD1; J gene: TRBJ2-4; CDR3 length: 14; V gene: TRBV11-2; CDR3 protein: CASSLAGTGGIQYF
D gene: NA; J gene: TRBJ2-7; CDR3 length: 14; V gene: TRBV19; CDR3 protein: CASSSRTGNYEQYF
D gene: TRBD2; J gene: TRBJ2-3; CDR3 length: 16; V gene: TRBV13; CDR3 protein: CASSGERGGLADTQYF
D gene: NA; J gene: TRBJ2-2; CDR3 length: 13; V gene: TRBV27; CDR3 protein: CASRTTRLGELFF
D gene: NA; J gene: TRBJ1-1; CDR3 length: 14; V gene: TRBV6-1; CDR3 protein: CASSELTGITEAFF
D gene: TRBD1; J gene: TRBJ2-7; CDR3 length: 14; V gene: TRBV7-3; CDR3 protein: CASSSGTGGEKQYF
D gene: TRBD2; J gene: TRBJ2-5; CDR3 length: 13; V gene: TRBV11-3; CDR3 protein: CASSRGVQETQYF
D gene: TRBD1; J gene: TRBJ1-2; CDR3 length: 14; V gene: TRBV27; CDR3 protein: CASSRDRVSYGYTF
D gene: TRBD1; J gene: TRBJ1-1; CDR3 length: 15; V gene: TRBV6-1; CDR3 protein: CASSAKTGGNTEAFF
D gene: NA; J gene: TRBJ2-2; CDR3 length: 16; V gene: TRBV18; CDR3 protein: CASSPLMSGDTGELFF
D gene: TRBD2; J gene: TRBJ2-7; CDR3 length: 15; V gene: TRBV4-3; CDR3 protein: CASSQGAGEGLEQYF
D gene: NA; J gene: TRBJ1-3; CDR3 length: 15; V gene: TRBV5-1; CDR3 protein: CASSLAGNSGNTIYF
D gene: NA; J gene: TRBJ1-4; CDR3 length: 15; V gene: TRBV28; CDR3 protein: CASIWGGALGEKLFF
D gene: NA; J gene: TRBJ1-2; CDR3 length: 13; V gene: TRBV28; CDR3 protein: CASSGQDNYGYTF
D gene: TRBD1; J gene: TRBJ2-5; CDR3 length: 15; V gene: TRBV11-3; CDR3 protein: CASSLVKGARETQYF
D gene: NA; J gene: TRBJ2-3; CDR3 length: 14; V gene: TRBV4-3; CDR3 protein: CASSQGLGTDTQYF
D gene: TRBD1; J gene: TRBJ2-7; CDR3 length: 15; V gene: TRBV2; CDR3 protein: CASSQKGQGLSEQYF
D gene: NA; J gene: TRBJ1-2; CDR3 length: 15; V gene: TRBV15; CDR3 protein: CATSRARVGNYGYTF
D gene: NA; J gene: TRBJ1-1; CDR3 length: 17; V gene: TRBV7-9; CDR3 protein: CASSLISGGTQNTEAFF
D gene: NA; J gene: TRBJ2-2; CDR3 length: 15; V gene: TRBV5-4; CDR3 protein: CASTRTDAGTGELFF
D gene: TRBD1; J gene: TRBJ1-5; CDR3 length: 12; V gene: TRBV15; CDR3 protein: CATQGDYQPQHF
D gene: TRBD1; J gene: TRBJ2-1; CDR3 length: 13; V gene: TRBV11-1; CDR3 protein: CASSPPGQGKQFF
D gene: TRBD2; J gene: TRBJ2-3; CDR3 length: 16; V gene: TRBV4-3; CDR3 protein: CASSRGAGGLIDTQYF
D gene: NA; J gene: TRBJ2-3; CDR3 length: 14; V gene: TRBV6-5; CDR3 protein: CASSGSTGIHTQYF
D gene: NA; J gene: TRBJ1-1; CDR3 length: 14; V gene: TRBV5-1; CDR3 protein: CASSLEQGRTEAFF
D gene: NA; J gene: TRBJ1-6; CDR3 length: 15; V gene: TRBV28; CDR3 protein: CASSLWQGGNSPLHF
D gene: NA; J gene: TRBJ2-3; CDR3 length: 10; V gene: TRBV20-1; CDR3 protein: CSAHLDTQYF
D gene: NA; J gene: TRBJ1-3; CDR3 length: 15; V gene: TRBV29-1; CDR3 protein: CSVGGADNSGNTIYF
D gene: NA; J gene: TRBJ1-2; CDR3 length: 13; V gene: TRBV19; CDR3 protein: CASSFRDTNGYTF
D gene: NA; J gene: TRBJ2-2; CDR3 length: 14; V gene: TRBV7-3; CDR3 protein: CASSFIASAGELFF
D gene: NA; J gene: TRBJ2-1; CDR3 length: 14; V gene: TRBV7-2; CDR3 protein: CASSPQGQRNEQFF
D gene: NA; J gene: TRBJ2-2; CDR3 length: 16; V gene: TRBV5-1; CDR3 protein: CASSLLGASNTGELFF
D gene: NA; J gene: TRBJ2-1; CDR3 length: 12; V gene: TRBV4-1; CDR3 protein: CASSHSVNEQFF
D gene: NA; J gene: TRBJ2-7; CDR3 length: 11; V gene: TRBV11-2; CDR3 protein: CASSLRDEQYF
D gene: TRBD1; J gene: TRBJ1-2; CDR3 length: 15; V gene: TRBV9; CDR3 protein: CASSVETGGPHGYTF
D gene: TRBD1; J gene: TRBJ2-2; CDR3 length: 15; V gene: TRBV5-6; CDR3 protein: CASSPTGRSTGELFF
D gene: TRBD1; J gene: TRBJ2-2; CDR3 length: 17; V gene: TRBV9; CDR3 protein: CASSPARGTANTGELFF
D gene: NA; J gene: TRBJ1-1; CDR3 length: 17; V gene: TRBV4-2; CDR3 protein: CASSQVYSLSMNTEAFF
D gene: NA; J gene: TRBJ1-3; CDR3 length: 14; V gene: TRBV29-1; CDR3 protein: CSVGGSFNGNTIYF